The T cell receptor beta chain under discussion was sequenced for a study of T cell responses to AZD1222 COVID-19 vaccine. A word on this clone: The antigen remains undetermined.

Broader study findings: Dominant at 160-218 and 743-854, vaccine-associated CD4 TCRs also spanned spike. Once two AZD1222 doses were given, Spike-specific TCR breadth and depth went up. As reported, nearly half of all spike-specific TCRs target variant regions that are unmutated. AZD1222 recipients seropositive at baseline numbered only six or seven.

Clones were sequenced by immunoSEQ multiplex PCR, and TCRdb holds only the in-frame ones, with some missing. The sample gives about 130,000 clones, about nine tenths of which show up once; under 1.2% is in the top ten. V dropped 5 bases and J dropped 2; count of bases not matched to a gene: 2. Germline CDR1 and CDR2: MNHEY and SMNVEV (reference sequence). The CDR3 is made up of 14 amino acids. The material was peripheral blood, obtained 28 days after the second AZD1222 dose. The chain joins TRBV27 to TRBJ1-2, with TRBD1 matching over 10 bases. The sequence derives from an adult who received the AZD1222 COVID-19 vaccine. The CDR3 loop is CASSLTGGNYGYTF. The CDR3 DNA is TGTGCCAGCAGTCTGACAGGGGGCAACTATGGCTACACCTTC.